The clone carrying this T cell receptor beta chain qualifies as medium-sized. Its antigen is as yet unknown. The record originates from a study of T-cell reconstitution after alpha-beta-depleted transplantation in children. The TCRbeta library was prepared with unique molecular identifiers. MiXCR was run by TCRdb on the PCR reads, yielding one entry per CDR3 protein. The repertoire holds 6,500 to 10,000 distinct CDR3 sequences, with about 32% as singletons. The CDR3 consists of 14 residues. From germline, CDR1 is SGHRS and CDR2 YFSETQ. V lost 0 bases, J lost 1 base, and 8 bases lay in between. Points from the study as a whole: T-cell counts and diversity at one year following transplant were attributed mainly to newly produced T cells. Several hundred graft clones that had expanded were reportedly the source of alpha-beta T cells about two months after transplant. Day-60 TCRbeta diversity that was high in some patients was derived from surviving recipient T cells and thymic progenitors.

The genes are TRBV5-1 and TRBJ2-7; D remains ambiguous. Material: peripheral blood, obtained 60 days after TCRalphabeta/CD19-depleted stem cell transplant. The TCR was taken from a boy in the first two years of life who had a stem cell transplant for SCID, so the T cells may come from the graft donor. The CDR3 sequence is CASSLAPGSYEQYF. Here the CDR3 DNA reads TGCGCCAGCAGCTTGGCTCCCGGATCCTACGAGCAGTACTTC.